This T cell receptor beta chain comes out of a study of shared clonotypes between healthy human individuals. General study results and limits: In a handful of donors, around 4.8% of naive CD4 clonotypes appeared in common.

On this clone: Its specificity is unknown.

The protocol was immunoSEQ multiplex PCR, while the TCRdb copy is restricted to in-frame clones and leaves out a portion. The sample has some 2,500,000 clones; around 93% are singletons. CD45RA-negative memory and CD45RA+ naive subsets were split from the CD4+ cells. This sequence originates from a man younger than 35 in good health. Some clones in this sample may be carry-over from other donors' samples. Sequencing was done on a sample of naive CD4+ T cells from PBMCs. Noted subset: CD45RA+ positively selected.

The CDR3 spells CASRGPGERPHGYTF. CDR3 sequence (DNA): TGTGCCAGTAGAGGCCCCGGGGAGAGGCCGCATGGCTACACCTTC. The chain links TRBV19 to TRBJ1-2; D gene unclear. This CDR3 spans 15 amino acids. Germline CDR1 is LNHDA and CDR2 is SQIVND (reference sequence). V lost 6 bases to trimming and J lost 6 bases, with 20 bases between them.